These 21 T cell receptor beta chains originate from one sample sequenced in a study of blood T cell repertoires in COVID-19. Data came from immunoSEQ multiplex PCR; TCRdb stores just in-frame clones and leaves some out. This table has around 170,000 clones, around 86% appearing once. The sample taken for sequencing was peripheral blood. The receptors here all came from a woman aged 70-85 years with COVID-19, enrolled during active disease.

The rearrangement joins TRBV11-2 to TRBJ1-3; D not certain. This CDR3 is 14 amino acids long. Germline V gives CDR1 SGHAT, CDR2 FQNNGV. V was trimmed by 5 bases and J by 0 bases, leaving 8 bases between them. As DNA, the CDR3 is TGTGCCAGCAGCCTAATAGACTCTGGAAACACCATATATTTT. Encoded protein: CASSLIDSGNTIYF.

This chain joins TRBV3-1 (or the pseudogene TRBV3-2) and TRBJ2-1; D is possibly TRBD1 (6 bases). Germline lookup yields CDR1 LGHDT and CDR2 YNNKEL (reference sequence). V gave up 5 bases and J gave up 8 bases, with 13 bases separating them. This CDR3 spans 13 amino acids. In DNA form, the CDR3 reads TGTGCCAGCAGCGACACAGGGATCGATGAGCAGTTCTTC. Residues: CASSDTGIDEQFF.

The J gene is TRBJ1-4, the V gene TRBV5-1; D remains ambiguous. CDR3 length: 14 amino acids. V lost 4 bases and J 6 bases, leaving 13 bases between the germline ends. Germline CDR1 and CDR2: SGHRS and YFSETQ. CDR3 nucleotides: TGCGCCAGCAGCCAAAGCTCTCTCTATGAAAAACTGTTTTTT. Translating gives CASSQSSLYEKLFF.

The gene calls are TRBV27 and TRBJ2-6; 7 bases are shared with TRBD1. The trim removed 2 bases at V and 3 bases at J, leaving 4 bases unmatched. The germline V gene encodes CDR1 MNHEY and CDR2 SMNVEV (reference sequence). The CDR3 spans 16 residues. CDR3 sequence (DNA): TGTGCCAGCAGTTTAGAGGGGGCAGTTGGGGCCAACGTCCTGACTTTC. Protein product: CASSLEGAVGANVLTF.

The rearrangement links TRBV28 to TRBJ2-2, with D perhaps matching TRBD2 (6 bases). The CDR3 sequence is 15 residues long. V lost 6 bases, J lost 7 bases, and 18 bases lay in between. Germline-derived CDR1 and CDR2 are MDHEN and SYDVKM. As DNA, the CDR3 is TGTGCCAGCAGCCCCCCCCTAGCGATGGTCGGGGAGCTGTTTTTT. It encodes CASSPPLAMVGELFF.

The rearrangement uses TRBV5-1 and TRBJ2-5; D gene ambiguous. The ends were cut back, 2 bases at V and 2 bases at J, with 4 bases in the middle. The CDR3 has 12 residues. Germline loops: CDR1 SGHRS, CDR2 YFSETQ. CDR3 loop: CASSFEQETQYF. The DNA for the CDR3 is TGCGCCAGCAGCTTCGAGCAAGAGACCCAGTACTTC.

The genes are TRBV11-2 and TRBJ2-1; 12 bases align to TRBD2. This CDR3 region has 17 residues. Germline-derived CDR1 and CDR2 are SGHAT and FQNNGV. The J segment lost 7 bases and the V segment lost 5 bases, leaving 12 bases of the junction unmatched. The CDR3 loop reads CASSPGTSGRGPNEQFF. CDR3 DNA sequence: TGTGCCAGCAGCCCCGGGACTAGCGGGCGCGGTCCTAATGAGCAGTTCTTC.

This chain joins TRBV6-1 and TRBJ2-1, with TRBD1 as a possible D gene (6 bases). The ends were cut back, 4 bases at V and 9 bases at J, with 13 bases in the middle. Germline V lookup: CDR1 MNHNS, CDR2 SASEGT. The CDR3 is made up of 13 amino acids. CDR3 region: CASSVAGAGEQFF. CDR3 in DNA: TGTGCCAGCAGTGTAGCAGGGGCTGGTGAGCAGTTCTTC.

The rearrangement links TRBV5-4 to TRBJ1-1; 11 bases line up with TRBD1. This CDR3 region has 17 residues. J was trimmed by 5 bases and V by 4 bases; bases with no gene match: 13. The germline CDR1 and CDR2 sequences are SGHNT and YYREEE (reference sequence). The CDR3 DNA follows: TGTGCCAGCAGCGGACGGACAGGGGGCCCGATGAGTACTGAAGCTTTCTTT. It encodes CASSGRTGGPMSTEAFF. Full variable domain (missing parts from reference TRBV5-4 and TRBJ1-1): ETGVTQSPTHLIKTRGQQVTLRCSSQSGHNTVSWYQQALGQGPQFIFQYYREEENGRGNFPPRFSGLQFPNYSSELNVNALELDDSALYLCASSGRTGGPMSTEAFFGQGTRLTVV.

The V and J genes are TRBV7-2 and TRBJ1-4; D uncertain. CDR1 SGHTA and CDR2 FQGNSA come from the germline V gene. The CDR3 is 13 amino acids. V lost 0 bases to trimming and J lost 7 bases, with 6 bases between them. CDR3 sequence (DNA): TGTGCCAGCAGCTTAGCTAAATCTGAAAAACTGTTTTTT. It specifies CASSLAKSEKLFF.

The chain uses TRBV2 and TRBJ2-2; 12 nucleotides line up with TRBD2. The CDR3 contains 15 residues. Germline V gene lookup returns CDR1 SNHLY and CDR2 FYNNEI. Losses at the gene ends were 7 bases for V and 5 bases for J; bases not matched to a gene: 5. The DNA of the CDR3 is TGTGCCAGCACGACTAGCGGGAGTAGGACCGGGGAGCTGTTTTTT. Encoded protein: CASTTSGSRTGELFF.

The rearrangement joins TRBV3-1 (or the pseudogene TRBV3-2) to TRBJ2-7; tentative D call: TRBD2 (7 bases). CDR1 and CDR2 (germline): LGHDT, YNNKEL (reference sequence). This CDR3 has 14 residues. Deletions cut 2 bases from V and 6 bases from J, with 14 bases between. Here the CDR3 reads CASSQSLAGAEQYF. DNA for the CDR3: TGTGCCAGCAGCCAATCCCTGGCGGGGGCCGAGCAGTACTTC.

V usage is TRBV3-1 (or the pseudogene TRBV3-2) and J usage is TRBJ2-2; 8 bases are a match to TRBD1. CDR3 length: 15 residues. Germline lookup yields CDR1 LGHDT and CDR2 YNNKEL (reference sequence). The J segment lost 5 bases and the V segment lost 1 base, leaving 3 bases of the junction unmatched. CDR3 loop: CASSQGRGRTGELFF. The CDR3 region has the DNA TGTGCCAGCAGCCAAGGCAGGGGGCGAACCGGGGAGCTGTTTTTT.

As DNA, the CDR3 is TGTGCCAGCAGCCAAGTTAGGGCAGGGAGGGGTTATGGCTACACCTTC. Translated, it gives CASSQVRAGRGYGYTF. This sequence joins TRBV3-1 (or the pseudogene TRBV3-2) and TRBJ1-2; D perhaps matches TRBD1 (5 bases). V was pared by 1 base and J by 5 bases, with 17 bases between. The CDR3 runs 16 residues. Germline CDR1 is LGHDT and CDR2 is YNNKEL (reference sequence).

The chain has TRBV28 and TRBJ1-3; D unresolved. Germline CDR1 reads MDHEN; CDR2 reads SYDVKM. Trimming took off 5 bases at V and 0 bases at J, with 11 bases between the two ends. This CDR3 spans 15 amino acids. CDR3 sequence (DNA): TGTGCCAGCAGTGGCACAACGAACTCTGGAAACACCATATATTTT. The encoded protein is CASSGTTNSGNTIYF.

This chain connects TRBV5-6 to TRBJ2-2, with 10 bases lining up with TRBD2. CDR1 and CDR2 (germline): SGHDT, YYEEEE. The CDR3 length is 15 residues. V lost 2 bases, J lost 3 bases, and 1 base stayed unmatched. CDR3 region: CASSFLAGDTGELFF. In DNA, the CDR3 is TGTGCCAGCAGCTTTCTAGCGGGAGACACCGGGGAGCTGTTTTTT.

This chain uses TRBV5-5 with TRBJ2-1; 12 nucleotides agree with TRBD2. J gave up 5 bases and V 3 bases, and 3 bases lay outside the gene matches. The germline CDR1 and CDR2 sequences are SGHKS and YYEKEE (reference sequence). The CDR3 is made up of 15 amino acids. The CDR3 spells CASSYLAGGNNEQFF. CDR3 DNA: TGTGCCAGCAGCTATCTAGCGGGAGGGAACAATGAGCAGTTCTTC.

V usage is TRBV27 and J usage is TRBJ2-7; 12 nucleotides agree with TRBD1. Germline V CDR1 and CDR2: MNHEY, SMNVEV (reference sequence). The CDR3 has 15 amino acids. V lost 5 bases and J lost 6; bases outside the gene matches: 8. The CDR3 is CASSPLGQGASEQYF. The DNA for the CDR3 is TGTGCCAGCAGTCCCCTGGGACAGGGGGCCTCCGAGCAGTACTTC.

This clone has a single count. The chain carries TRBV19 and TRBJ1-6; 7 bases line up with TRBD1. V trimming: 4 bases; J trimming: 11 bases; junction bases outside the gene matches: 11. Looked up from germline, CDR1 is LNHDA and CDR2 is SQIVND (reference sequence). This CDR3 has 15 amino acids. The CDR3 spells CASSTTPGQMTPLHF. CDR3 coding DNA: TGTGCCAGTAGTACGACACCGGGACAGATGACACCCCTCCACTTT.

The chain links TRBV6-5 to TRBJ1-5; TRBD1 aligns across 8 bases. Germline V gives CDR1 MNHEY, CDR2 SVGAGI. The CDR3 spans 14 residues. V was pared by 8 bases and J by 0 bases, with 3 bases of the junction left unmatched. CDR3 in amino acids: CASRDRYSNQPQHF. The CDR3 nucleotides are TGTGCCAGCCGGGACAGGTATAGCAATCAGCCCCAGCATTTT.

The chain recombines TRBV11-2 with TRBJ1-1, with 8 bases fitting TRBD1. The CDR3 covers 15 residues. The V gene's germline CDR1 is SGHAT and CDR2 FQNNGV. V lost 4 bases, J lost 5 bases, and 9 bases stayed unmatched. The CDR3 DNA sequence: TGTGCCAGCAGCTCCTTACAGGGGGTAGGAACTGAAGCTTTCTTT. This codes for CASSSLQGVGTEAFF.